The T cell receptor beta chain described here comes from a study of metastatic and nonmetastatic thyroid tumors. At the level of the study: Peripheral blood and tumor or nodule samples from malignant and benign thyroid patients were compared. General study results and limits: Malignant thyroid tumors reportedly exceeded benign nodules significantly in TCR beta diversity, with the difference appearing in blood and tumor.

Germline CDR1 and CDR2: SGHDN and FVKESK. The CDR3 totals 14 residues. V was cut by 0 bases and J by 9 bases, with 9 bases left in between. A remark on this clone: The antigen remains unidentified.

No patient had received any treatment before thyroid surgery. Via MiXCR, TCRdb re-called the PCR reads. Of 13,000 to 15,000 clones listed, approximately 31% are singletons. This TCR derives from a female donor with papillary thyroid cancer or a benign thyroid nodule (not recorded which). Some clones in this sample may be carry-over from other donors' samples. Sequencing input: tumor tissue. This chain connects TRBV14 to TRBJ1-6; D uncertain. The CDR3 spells CASSQDYRGSPLHF. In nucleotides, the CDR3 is TGTGCCAGCAGCCAAGATTACCGGGGTTCACCCCTCCACTTT. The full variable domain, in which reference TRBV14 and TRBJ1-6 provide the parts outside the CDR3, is EAGVTQFPSHSVIEKGQTVTLRCDPISGHDNLYWYRRVMGKEIKFLLHFVKESKQDESGMPNNRFLAERTGGTYSTLKVQPAELEDSGVYFCASSQDYRGSPLHFGNGTRLTVT.